A selection of T cell receptor beta chains follows, all from one sample in a study of T cell responses to AZD1222 COVID-19 vaccine. The method was immunoSEQ multiplex PCR; TCRdb's version includes in-frame clones alone and lacks a portion of them. The sample lists around 160,000 clones, about 89% occurring once. Sequenced material: peripheral blood, taken on day 0 of MenACWY control vaccination. The receptors shown here come from an adult in good health. The CDR3 runs from the conserved cysteine through the conserved F or W. Fields, in order: J gene, clone size, V gene, D gene, CDR3 protein, CDR3 DNA. D genes are given only for firm matches. Size is stated for part of the rows, as once, few or many counts, or as a class when the clone is expanded.

J: TRBJ1-1; size: NA; V: TRBV6-5; D: NA; CDR3: CASSPQGRVLGAFF; DNA: TGTGCCAGCTCTCCCCAGGGAAGGGTCCTCGGAGCTTTCTTT
J: TRBJ2-2; size: NA; V: TRBV24-1; D: NA; CDR3: CATSDLGRGNTGELFF; DNA: TGTGCCACCAGTGATCTGGGCCGGGGGAACACCGGGGAGCTGTTTTTT
J: TRBJ2-7; size: many; V: TRBV7-3; D: TRBD1; CDR3: CASSPGQYYEQYF; DNA: TGTGCCAGCAGCCCGGGACAGTACTACGAGCAGTACTTC
J: TRBJ1-5; size: NA; V: TRBV10-3; D: TRBD1; CDR3: CAISDRQGAGQPQHF; DNA: TGTGCCATCAGTGACCGTCAGGGGGCTGGACAGCCCCAGCATTTT
J: TRBJ1-3; size: NA; V: TRBV9; D: NA; CDR3: CASSVDWRNTIYF; DNA: TGTGCCAGCAGCGTAGACTGGAGAAACACCATATATTTT
J: TRBJ1-1; size: NA; V: TRBV28; D: TRBD1; CDR3: CASTNRQGTEAFF; DNA: TGTGCCAGCACCAACCGACAGGGCACTGAAGCTTTCTTT
J: TRBJ1-1; size: NA; V: TRBV25-1; D: NA; CDR3: CASSERGTEAFF; DNA: TGTGCCAGCAGTGAGAGGGGGACTGAAGCTTTCTTT
J: TRBJ2-1; size: few; V: TRBV7-2; D: TRBD2; CDR3: CASSLGGVAGVYEQFF; DNA: TGTGCCAGCAGTCTGGGTGGGGTAGCGGGAGTTTATGAGCAGTTCTTC
J: TRBJ2-2; size: once; V: TRBV11-2; D: NA; CDR3: CASSSPRGGNTGELFF; DNA: TGTGCCAGCAGCTCCCCGAGGGGGGGGAACACCGGGGAGCTGTTTTTT
J: TRBJ2-6; size: few; V: TRBV27; D: NA; CDR3: CASSLRGAGANVLTF; DNA: TGTGCCAGCAGTTTACGCGGAGCCGGGGCCAACGTCCTGACTTTC
J: TRBJ2-5; size: few; V: TRBV6-5; D: TRBD1; CDR3: CASSYRTGGQETQYF; DNA: TGTGCCAGCAGTTACAGGACAGGGGGACAAGAGACCCAGTACTTC
J: TRBJ1-2; size: NA; V: TRBV5-4; D: NA; CDR3: CASSFRATRGYGYTF; DNA: TGTGCCAGCAGCTTCCGGGCCACAAGGGGCTATGGCTACACCTTC
J: TRBJ2-5; size: once; V: TRBV27; D: NA; CDR3: CASSPRGHGIGPQETQYF; DNA: TGTGCCAGCAGTCCCCGGGGGCACGGGATAGGGCCACAAGAGACCCAGTACTTC
J: TRBJ2-7; size: few; V: TRBV28; D: NA; CDR3: CASSLGAASEQYF; DNA: TGTGCCAGCAGTTTAGGGGCAGCCAGCGAGCAGTACTTC
J: TRBJ1-2; size: NA; V: TRBV6-5; D: TRBD1; CDR3: CASSYWDRDIYGYTF; DNA: TGTGCCAGCAGTTACTGGGACAGGGATATCTATGGCTACACCTTC
J: TRBJ1-2; size: NA; V: TRBV6-5; D: TRBD1; CDR3: CASSSGQEGYTF; DNA: TGTGCCAGCAGTTCCGGACAGGAGGGCTACACCTTC
J: TRBJ1-2; size: NA; V: TRBV5-4; D: TRBD1; CDR3: CASSRPGTAPNYGYTF; DNA: TGTGCCAGCAGCCGCCCGGGGACAGCCCCTAACTATGGCTACACCTTC
J: TRBJ1-1; size: NA; V: TRBV6-5; D: NA; CDR3: CASNQGRSTEAFF; DNA: TGTGCCAGCAATCAGGGGCGGAGCACTGAAGCTTTCTTT
J: TRBJ1-1; size: NA; V: TRBV28; D: NA; CDR3: CASSLGNTEAFF; DNA: TGTGCCAGCAGTTTGGGGAACACTGAAGCTTTCTTT
J: TRBJ1-1; size: few; V: TRBV10-2; D: NA; CDR3: CASRDSSTEAFF; DNA: TGCGCCAGCCGGGACTCGAGCACTGAAGCTTTCTTT
J: TRBJ1-4; size: NA; V: TRBV19; D: NA; CDR3: CASRDSGHRATNEKLFF; DNA: TGTGCCAGTAGGGATTCGGGACACCGAGCAACTAATGAAAAACTGTTTTTT
J: TRBJ2-1; size: NA; V: TRBV3-1/TRBV3-2; D: TRBD2; CDR3: CASSQETSGFSYNEQFF; DNA: TGTGCCAGCAGCCAAGAAACTAGCGGATTTTCCTACAATGAGCAGTTCTTC
J: TRBJ1-2; size: few; V: TRBV7-9; D: NA; CDR3: CASSPGRSYGYTF; DNA: TGTGCCAGCAGCCCCGGGAGGAGCTATGGCTACACCTTC
J: TRBJ1-2; size: NA; V: TRBV6-1; D: NA; CDR3: CASNEGGTNYGYTF; DNA: TGTGCCAGCAATGAAGGGGGGACTAACTATGGCTACACCTTC
J: TRBJ1-3; size: once; V: TRBV7-2; D: NA; CDR3: CASSLVSSGNTIYF; DNA: TGTGCCAGCAGCCTAGTAAGCTCTGGAAACACCATATATTTT
J: TRBJ2-3; size: NA; V: TRBV7-3; D: NA; CDR3: CASSDRDTQYF; DNA: TGTGCCAGCAGCGACAGGGATACGCAGTATTTT
J: TRBJ2-7; size: NA; V: TRBV9; D: NA; CDR3: CASSVDGSSYEQYF; DNA: TGTGCCAGCAGCGTAGATGGGAGCTCCTACGAGCAGTACTTC
J: TRBJ2-5; size: NA; V: TRBV7-2; D: NA; CDR3: CASSPSREETQYF; DNA: TGTGCCAGCAGCCCTTCCAGAGAAGAGACCCAGTACTTC
J: TRBJ2-1; size: once; V: TRBV5-5; D: NA; CDR3: CASSLGSQSRDEQFF; DNA: TGTGCCAGCAGCTTAGGGTCACAGAGCCGGGATGAGCAGTTCTTC
J: TRBJ2-5; size: once; V: TRBV29-1; D: NA; CDR3: CSVEVGRGRETQYF; DNA: TGCAGCGTTGAAGTAGGTCGGGGTCGGGAGACCCAGTACTTC
J: TRBJ1-6; size: NA; V: TRBV9; D: NA; CDR3: CASSVSAGGDSPLHF; DNA: TGTGCCAGCAGCGTAAGCGCCGGGGGGGATTCACCCCTCCACTTT
J: TRBJ2-1; size: NA; V: TRBV30; D: NA; CDR3: CAWSGLGANEQFF; DNA: TGTGCCTGGAGTGGGCTTGGCGCGAATGAGCAGTTCTTC
J: TRBJ2-7; size: NA; V: TRBV7-2; D: NA; CDR3: CASSLVVNYEQYF; DNA: TGTGCCAGCAGCTTAGTCGTAAACTACGAGCAGTACTTC
J: TRBJ1-6; size: NA; V: TRBV7-8; D: TRBD1; CDR3: CASSLVGQGNSPLHF; DNA: TGTGCCAGCAGCTTAGTGGGACAGGGTAATTCACCCCTCCACTTT
J: TRBJ1-5; size: few; V: TRBV18; D: TRBD1; CDR3: CASSPPGGRNQPQHF; DNA: TGTGCCAGCTCACCTCCAGGGGGCCGGAATCAGCCCCAGCATTTT
J: TRBJ1-5; size: NA; V: TRBV4-1; D: NA; CDR3: CASSQDSGQSQPQHF; DNA: TGCGCCAGCAGCCAAGATTCAGGACAGAGTCAGCCCCAGCATTTT
J: TRBJ2-7; size: NA; V: TRBV5-1; D: TRBD2; CDR3: CASSSRDYPYEQYF; DNA: TGCGCCAGCAGTAGCCGGGACTATCCCTACGAGCAGTACTTC